A single sample is the source of the 23 T cell receptor beta chains below, sequenced in a study of Ad26.COV2.S vaccination and SARS-CoV-2 variants. Treatment in this sample: roughly 20 received Ad26.COV2.S at low or high dose, single or two shots; 5 received placebo; per-sample allocation not given. Samples came from day 63 after the first vaccine or placebo injection. Sequenced by immunoSEQ multiplex PCR; TCRdb stores in-frame clones only, minus some. Of over 400,000 clones detected, 90% appear once; the ten largest clones hold roughly 4%. This sample comprised peripheral blood, obtained in a trial of Ad26.COV2.S vaccine versus placebo. Source of these receptors: a person aged 18-60 years who received the Ad26.COV2.S COVID-19 vaccine or a placebo.

V is TRBV24-1 and J is TRBJ1-2; D gene unclear. Germline V gives CDR1 KGHDR, CDR2 SFDVKD. Trimming removed 4 bases at V and 6 bases at J, with 5 bases between. The CDR3 totals 11 residues. CDR3 residues: CATSEGHGYTF. CDR3 nucleotides: TGTGCCACCAGTGAGGGCCATGGCTACACCTTC.

V usage is TRBV27 and J usage is TRBJ1-3, with D tentatively TRBD1 (6 bases). Germline V lookup: CDR1 MNHEY, CDR2 SMNVEV (reference sequence). V gave up 1 base and J gave up 0 bases, with 13 bases separating them. CDR3 length: 17 amino acids. CDR3: CASSLYPGANSGNTIYF. CDR3 nucleotide sequence: TGTGCCAGCAGTTTATACCCAGGGGCGAACTCTGGAAACACCATATATTTT.

V and J are TRBV9 and TRBJ2-1; maybe TRBD2 (6 bases). Germline values: CDR1 SGDLS, CDR2 YYNGEE. This CDR3 has 13 residues. With 2 bases removed from V and 5 bases from J, the gap between germline ends came to 8 bases. The CDR3 protein is CASSVGRNNEQFF. The CDR3 DNA follows: TGTGCCAGCAGCGTTGGGAGGAACAATGAGCAGTTCTTC.

The J gene is TRBJ2-2, the V gene TRBV27; D is perhaps TRBD1 (6 bases). The germline V gene encodes CDR1 MNHEY and CDR2 SMNVEV (reference sequence). Trimming removed 5 bases from V and 2 bases from J, with 12 bases in between. This CDR3 is built from 15 residues. CDR3 region: CASSPRTVNTGELFF. The DNA for the CDR3 is TGTGCCAGCAGTCCGAGGACAGTTAACACCGGGGAGCTGTTTTTT.

The J gene is TRBJ2-3, the V gene TRBV6-4; 8 bases line up with TRBD2. V shed 0 bases and J 2 bases; nucleotides not matched to a gene: 4. The CDR3 sequence is 16 residues long. Germline CDR1 and CDR2: MRHNA and SNTAGT. DNA for the CDR3: TGTGCCAGCAGTGACTCTACTAGCGGTAACACAGATACGCAGTATTTT. Amino acids: CASSDSTSGNTDTQYF.

Concerning this clone itself: This CDR3 is also generated by other DNA sequences in the sample. The genes are TRBV29-1 and TRBJ2-7, with D hard to call. V gave up 6 bases and J gave up 0 bases, with 6 bases separating them. This CDR3 has 11 residues. Per the germline V gene, CDR1 is SQVTM and CDR2 is ANQGSEA. The CDR3 here is CSVLSSYEQYF. The CDR3 nucleotides are TGCAGCGTCCTTAGCTCCTACGAGCAGTACTTC.

A note on this clone: One end of the junction does not line up with germline, which may come from a read error. V gene TRBV4-2 combines with J gene TRBJ2-7; D might be TRBD2 (6 bases). Germline assignment: CDR1 LGHNA and CDR2 YNFKEQ. This CDR3 is built from 15 residues. CDR3 protein: CASSQVTGEAYEQCF. Written as DNA, the CDR3 is TGTGCCAGCAGCCAAGTAACGGGAGAGGCCTACGAGCAGTGCTTC.

The rearrangement joins TRBV30 to TRBJ2-3; the D is unclear. The CDR3 is 15 residues long. Looked up from germline, CDR1 is GTSNPN and CDR2 is SVGIG (reference sequence). Trimming pared 0 bases from V and 5 bases from J, leaving 15 bases between. The CDR3 DNA sequence: TGTGCCTGGAGTGTACGGCCGGCAGCCAGAGATACGCAGTATTTT. It codes for CAWSVRPAARDTQYF.

This clone was counted a single time. This chain connects TRBV7-8 to TRBJ1-2; the D gene is possibly TRBD1 (6 bases). V lost 2 bases, J lost 8 bases, and 18 bases lay in between. The CDR3 is 15 amino acids. CDR1 SGHVS and CDR2 FQNEAQ come from the germline V gene. This CDR3 reads CASSLSPRGAEGYTF. In DNA, the CDR3 is TGTGCCAGCAGCTTATCCCCCAGGGGCGCCGAGGGCTACACCTTC.

The chain is built from TRBV7-7 and TRBJ2-5, with D tentatively TRBD2 (6 bases). Trimming took 7 bases from V and 1 from J, leaving 19 bases between them. The CDR3 extends over 16 amino acids. Per the germline V gene, CDR1 is SSHAT and CDR2 is FNYEAQ (reference sequence). Here the CDR3 reads CASTSLGGGPQETQYF. In DNA form, the CDR3 reads TGTGCCAGCACCTCGCTGGGGGGTGGGCCCCAAGAGACCCAGTACTTC.

The V gene is TRBV4-2, the J gene TRBJ2-1; no clear D. The length of the CDR3 is 14 residues. CDR1 is LGHNA, CDR2 YNFKEQ, per germline. Deletions cut 1 base from V and 7 bases from J, with 11 bases between. DNA for the CDR3: TGTGCCAGCAGCCAAGCAAGCCCTGAAAATGAGCAGTTCTTC. Residues: CASSQASPENEQFF.

The rearrangement links TRBV18 to TRBJ2-5, with D hard to call. Germline V gives CDR1 KGHSH, CDR2 LQKENI. With 3 bases removed from V and 4 bases from J, the gap between germline ends came to 9 bases. The CDR3 is made up of 13 amino acids. CDR3 amino acids: CASSPSAPETQYF. For the CDR3, the DNA is TGTGCCAGCTCACCTTCGGCCCCAGAGACCCAGTACTTC.

This chain joins TRBV7-3 and TRBJ2-5; 7 nucleotides align to TRBD2. There are 15 residues in the CDR3. V was clipped by 2 bases and J by 2 bases; unmatched bases: 5. Germline V gene lookup returns CDR1 SGHTA and CDR2 FQGTGA. The CDR3 coding sequence is TGTGCCAGCAGCTTAGGAGGGCGGGAGCAAGAGACCCAGTACTTC. Translation: CASSLGGREQETQYF.

The genes are TRBV5-4 and TRBJ2-7, with D uncertain. V lost 2 bases and J lost 0, with 9 bases in between. The CDR3 contains 14 residues. In germline, CDR1 is SGHNT, CDR2 YYREEE (reference sequence). DNA of the CDR3: TGTGCCAGCAGCTTAGAGCCCCGCTCCTACGAGCAGTACTTC. Translation: CASSLEPRSYEQYF.

The chain employs TRBV6-5 and TRBJ2-1, with 7 nucleotides matching TRBD2. V shed 2 bases and J 2 bases; nucleotides not matched to a gene: 6. This CDR3 contains 16 residues. The V gene's germline CDR1 is MNHEY and CDR2 SVGAGI. CDR3 region: CASSYVGEGAYNEQFF. The CDR3 DNA sequence: TGTGCCAGCAGTTACGTCGGGGAGGGCGCCTACAATGAGCAGTTCTTC.

This clone came up a few times. The gene calls are TRBV21-1 and TRBJ2-7; the D segment call TRBD1 is taken from the table without a DNA check. TRBV21-1 corresponds to a pseudogene. This CDR3 has 15 amino acids. The CDR3 reads CASSKGARSSYEQYF. CDR3 nucleotide sequence: TGTGCCAGCAGCAAAGGGGCTCGGTCTTCCTACGAGCAGTACTTC.

The rearrangement joins TRBV12-2 to TRBJ2-7; the table's D call TRBD1 went unverified against the DNA. TRBV12-2 is listed as a pseudogene. The CDR3 sequence is 23 residues long. This CDR3 reads CASRLDRGEIYPHRRVNPYEQYF. The CDR3 bases are TGTGCAAGTCGCTTAGATCGCGGAGAGATTTATCCACACCGCAGGGTTAACCCCTACGAGCAGTACTTC.

The chain carries TRBV27 and TRBJ2-1, with TRBD1 identical over 11 bases. V shed 8 bases and J 3 bases; nucleotides not matched to a gene: 6. The germline V gene encodes CDR1 MNHEY and CDR2 SMNVEV (reference sequence). The length of the CDR3 is 15 residues. CDR3: CASSLDRGLYNEQFF. CDR3 sequence (DNA): TGTGCCAGCTCTTTGGACAGGGGGCTCTACAATGAGCAGTTCTTC.

The rearrangement uses TRBV2 and TRBJ2-7; possibly TRBD2 for D (6 bases). This CDR3 has 15 amino acids. V was trimmed by 7 bases and J by 2 bases, leaving 18 bases between them. From germline, CDR1 is SNHLY and CDR2 FYNNEI. CDR3: CASIRPGDGTYEQYF. CDR3 in DNA: TGTGCCAGCATCAGACCGGGGGATGGCACCTACGAGCAGTACTTC.

This chain links TRBV27 with TRBJ2-3; D is possibly TRBD1 or TRBD2 (5 bases each). In germline, CDR1 is MNHEY, CDR2 SMNVEV (reference sequence). Trimming took 6 bases from V and 3 from J, leaving 10 bases between them. The CDR3 runs 13 residues. The DNA of the CDR3 is TGTGCCAGCAGGGGGTGGGGGACAGATACGCAGTATTTT. Amino acid sequence: CASRGWGTDTQYF.

The rearrangement joins TRBV7-6 to TRBJ2-7; D remains unclear. V was cut by 4 bases and J by 4 bases, with 11 bases left in between. The germline gives CDR1 SGHVS, CDR2 FNYEAQ. The CDR3 covers 13 residues. The CDR3 coding sequence is TGTGCCAGCAGCTCAGCCACCAAATACGAGCAGTACTTC. Protein sequence: CASSSATKYEQYF.

This clone was seen just once. This rearrangement joins TRBV29-1 to TRBJ2-7; no firm D call. The CDR3 consists of 11 residues. V was shortened by 4 bases and J by 1 base, with 5 bases between the two germline ends. The germline CDR1 and CDR2 sequences are SQVTM and ANQGSEA. The CDR3 DNA follows: TGCAGCGTTGCAGTGTCCTACGAGCAGTACTTC. As protein: CSVAVSYEQYF.

This sequence joins TRBV29-1 and TRBJ2-3; the match to TRBD2 covers 8 bases. Germline V gene data show CDR1 as SQVTM and CDR2 as ANQGSEA. V dropped 6 bases and J dropped 5; count of bases not matched to a gene: 7. This CDR3 comprises 13 residues. CDR3 coding DNA: TGCAGCGTCGGGACTAGTGGTATAGATACGCAGTATTTT. It translates to CSVGTSGIDTQYF.